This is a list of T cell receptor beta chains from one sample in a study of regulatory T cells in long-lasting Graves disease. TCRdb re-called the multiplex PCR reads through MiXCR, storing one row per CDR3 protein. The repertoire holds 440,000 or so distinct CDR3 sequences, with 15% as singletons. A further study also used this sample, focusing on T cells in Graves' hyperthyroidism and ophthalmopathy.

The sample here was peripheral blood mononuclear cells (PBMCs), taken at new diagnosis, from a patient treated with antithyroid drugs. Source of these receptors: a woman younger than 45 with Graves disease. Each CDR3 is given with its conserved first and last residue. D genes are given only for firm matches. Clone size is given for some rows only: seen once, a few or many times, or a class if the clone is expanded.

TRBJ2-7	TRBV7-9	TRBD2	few	TGTGCCAGCAGCAGTAACTCGGCCGGGGGAGGGTTTTACGAGCAGTACTTC	CASSSNSAGGGFYEQYF
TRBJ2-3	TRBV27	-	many	TGTGCCAGCAGCCTCACAGGGAGGGGGCGAGGAGATACGCAGTATTTT	CASSLTGRGRGDTQYF
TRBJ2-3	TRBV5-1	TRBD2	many	TGCGCCAGCAGAGTTCGGACTAGCGGGCGCAGCACAGATACGCAGTATTTT	CASRVRTSGRSTDTQYF
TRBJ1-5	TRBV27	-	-	TGTGCCAGCAGGGCCATAGGGGACGGCAATCAGCCCCAGCATTTT	CASRAIGDGNQPQHF
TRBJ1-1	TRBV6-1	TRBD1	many	TGTGCCAGCAGAATAACAGGGGAGGACACTGAAGCTTTCTTT	CASRITGEDTEAFF
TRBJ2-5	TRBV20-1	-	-	TGCAGTGCTACCGGGCGAGGGGCCCAAGAGACCCAGTACTTC	CSATGRGAQETQYF
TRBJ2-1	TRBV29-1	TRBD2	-	TGCAGCGTTGGGCGGGAGCCGACCTACAATGAGCAGTTCTTC	CSVGREPTYNEQFF
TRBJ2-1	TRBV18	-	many	TGTGCCAGCTCACCAATCAGGGCGGTCGGAGAGCAGTTCTTC	CASSPIRAVGEQFF
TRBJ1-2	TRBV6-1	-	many	TGTGCCAGCACTCAATACCCCGAGGTCAGCTATGGCTACACCTTC	CASTQYPEVSYGYTF
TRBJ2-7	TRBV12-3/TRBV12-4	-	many	TGTGCCAGCAGCTTAGGCATCTACGAGCAGTACTTC	CASSLGIYEQYF
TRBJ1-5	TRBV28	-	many	TGTGCCAGCAGTTTATTCGCTTCCGGAGCGCAGCCCCAGCATTTT	CASSLFASGAQPQHF
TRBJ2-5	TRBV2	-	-	TGTGCCAGCAGTGAGGGCAGGGGAACCCAAGAGACCCAGTACTTC	CASSEGRGTQETQYF
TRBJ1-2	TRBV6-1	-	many	TGTGCCAGCAGTGCTTACACAGGGCCTTATGGCTACACCTTC	CASSAYTGPYGYTF
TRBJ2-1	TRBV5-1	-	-	TGCGCCAGCAGCTTAATCTCGGATGAGCAGTTCTTC	CASSLISDEQFF
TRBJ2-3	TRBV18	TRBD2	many	TGTGCCAGCTCAAATCGACTAGCGGGAGATTCATTCACAGATACGCAGTATTTT	CASSNRLAGDSFTDTQYF
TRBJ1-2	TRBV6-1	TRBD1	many	TGTGCCAGCAGGAGTGTACAGGGGGCAGGTGGCTACACCTTC	CASRSVQGAGGYTF
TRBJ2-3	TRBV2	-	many	TGTGCCAGCAGTGAATCGCTAGCGAACACAGATACGCAGTATTTT	CASSESLANTDTQYF
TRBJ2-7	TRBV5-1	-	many	TGCGCCAGCAGCTTGGAACCAGGGGTGGGGGAGCAGTACTTC	CASSLEPGVGEQYF